The 13 T cell receptor beta chains reported below all come from one sample, sequenced in a study of identical twins. TCRdb itself ran the 5' RACE reads through MiXCR, one entry per CDR3 protein. This table holds about 280,000 distinct CDR3 sequences, approximately 8.5% found once. This sample was shared with a second study, whose subject was yellow fever vaccine responses in identical twins.

The sample was memory (CD45RO+) T cells sorted from blood. These receptors originate from a woman aged 18-29 years in good health.

The J gene is TRBJ2-2, the V gene TRBV18, with D uncertain. Looked up from germline, CDR1 is KGHSH and CDR2 is LQKENI. CDR3 size: 16 residues. V lost 0 bases and J lost 0, with 8 bases in between. CDR3 loop: CASSPPLLANTGELFF. CDR3 nucleotides: TGTGCCAGCTCACCACCGTTGCTAGCGAACACCGGGGAGCTGTTTTTT.

This chain connects TRBV6-2 or TRBV6-3 to TRBJ2-1; 8 bases line up with TRBD2. CDR1 is MNHEY and CDR2 is SVGEGT in the germline V gene. With 2 bases clipped from V and 8 bases from J, the junction kept 11 bases outside the gene matches. CDR3 length: 16 residues. The chain's CDR3 is CASSYPLNGGADEQFF. In nucleotides, the CDR3 is TGTGCCAGCAGTTACCCATTAAACGGGGGGGCCGATGAGCAGTTCTTC.

The sample holds a few counts of this clonotype. The rearrangement links TRBV11-2 to TRBJ2-5; 8 nucleotides line up with TRBD1. CDR1 SGHAT and CDR2 FQNNGV come from the germline V gene. Trimming cost V 5 bases and J 5 bases; bases outside gene matches: 7. The CDR3 has 14 amino acids. The CDR3 sequence: CASSSRQGPETQYF. The CDR3 DNA reads as TGTGCCAGCAGCAGCCGACAGGGGCCCGAGACCCAGTACTTC.

Only a few counts were recorded for this clonotype. The chain combines TRBV20-1 with TRBJ2-3; 10 bases line up with TRBD2. The germline CDR1 and CDR2 sequences are DFQATT and SNEGSKA (reference sequence). This CDR3 contains 15 residues. V shed 0 bases, J shed 7 bases, and the junction held 7 bases outside the gene matches. The CDR3 sequence: CSARDPSGGVYTQYF. As DNA, the CDR3 is TGCAGTGCTAGAGATCCGAGCGGGGGGGTATATACGCAGTATTTT.

V usage is TRBV11-2 and J usage is TRBJ2-1, with D possibly matching TRBD2 (5 bases). Trimming cost V 1 base and J 5 bases, with 12 bases left between them. This CDR3 has 15 residues. Germline V lookup: CDR1 SGHAT, CDR2 FQNNGV. Here the CDR3 DNA reads TGTGCCAGCAGCTTAGTCTGGCTAGCCAACAATGAGCAGTTCTTC. Translated, it gives CASSLVWLANNEQFF. The full variable domain, rest sourced from reference TRBV11-2 and TRBJ2-1, is EAGVAQSPRYKIIEKRQSVAFWCNPISGHATLYWYQQILGQGPKLLIQFQNNGVVDDSQLPKDRFSAERLKGVDSTLKIQPAKLEDSAVYLCASSLVWLANNEQFFGPGTRLTVL.

This clonotype has only a few counts. V gene TRBV7-9 combines with J gene TRBJ2-5; D remains unclear. Deletions cut 6 bases from V and 2 bases from J, with 10 bases between. The CDR3 totals 13 residues. Germline CDR1 is SEHNR and CDR2 is FQNEAQ (reference sequence). The DNA for the CDR3 is TGTGCCAGCAGATCCGGAATGCAAGAGACCCAGTACTTC. It specifies CASRSGMQETQYF.

The genes are TRBV6-1 and TRBJ2-6; TRBD1 or TRBD2 may be the D gene (5 bases each). From germline, CDR1 is MNHNS and CDR2 SASEGT. This CDR3 comprises 15 residues. Trimming left V 8 bases short and J 0 bases short, with 11 bases between. CDR3 in DNA: TGTGCCAGCGGGGACCTCCTCTCTGGGGCCAACGTCCTGACTTTC. It translates to CASGDLLSGANVLTF.

The rearrangement joins TRBV2 to TRBJ2-1, with D perhaps matching TRBD1 (6 bases). V lost 6 bases to trimming and J lost 4 bases, with 16 bases between them. The CDR3 sequence is 15 residues long. Per the germline V gene, CDR1 is SNHLY and CDR2 is FYNNEI. The CDR3 coding sequence is TGTGCCAGCAGCAAACAGGGCCCCTGGTACAATGAGCAGTTCTTC. Protein sequence: CASSKQGPWYNEQFF.

V is TRBV7-8 and J is TRBJ2-5, with D unresolved. CDR1 SGHVS and CDR2 FQNEAQ come from the germline V gene. CDR3 length equals 15 residues. V lost 0 bases and J 5 bases, leaving 13 bases between the germline ends. CDR3 loop: CASSLAGWTAETQYF. CDR3 in DNA: TGTGCCAGCAGCTTAGCGGGCTGGACGGCGGAGACCCAGTACTTC.

The chain couples TRBV10-3 to TRBJ2-6; tentatively, D is TRBD1 or TRBD2 (5 bases each). There are 17 residues in the CDR3. Trimming left V 5 bases short and J 0 bases short, with 14 bases between. Per germline, CDR1 ENHRY and CDR2 SYGVKD. This CDR3 is CAISSRVGGSGANVLTF. In DNA, the CDR3 is TGTGCCATCAGTTCCAGGGTTGGAGGCTCTGGGGCCAACGTCCTGACTTTC.

V usage is TRBV20-1 and J usage is TRBJ2-7, with 8 bases matching TRBD2. The CDR3 length is 13 residues. Trimming cost V 4 bases and J 6 bases; bases outside gene matches: 8. The germline CDR1 and CDR2 sequences are DFQATT and SNEGSKA (reference sequence). CDR3 amino acids: CSATRGGWSEQYV. For the CDR3, the DNA is TGCAGTGCTACACGGGGGGGTTGGTCCGAGCAGTACGTC.

The V and J genes are TRBV5-1 and TRBJ2-7; the match to TRBD2 covers 13 bases. Germline V gene data show CDR1 as SGHRS and CDR2 as YFSETQ. J was trimmed by 7 bases and V by 4 bases; bases with no gene match: 8. The CDR3 totals 15 residues. CDR3 bases: TGCGCCAGCAGCAAATCCGGGACTAGCGGGGCGGAGCAGTACTTC. Its translation: CASSKSGTSGAEQYF.

This clonotype was seen a handful of times. This rearrangement joins TRBV11-3 to TRBJ2-1, with D possibly TRBD2 on 6 matching bases. The CDR3 has 15 residues. Germline V gives CDR1 SGHNT, CDR2 YENEEA. V lost 3 bases and J 4 bases, leaving 13 bases between the germline ends. CDR3 coding DNA: TGTGCCAGCAGCTTGAGCCTAGCGCCATACAATGAGCAGTTCTTC. It yields the protein CASSLSLAPYNEQFF.